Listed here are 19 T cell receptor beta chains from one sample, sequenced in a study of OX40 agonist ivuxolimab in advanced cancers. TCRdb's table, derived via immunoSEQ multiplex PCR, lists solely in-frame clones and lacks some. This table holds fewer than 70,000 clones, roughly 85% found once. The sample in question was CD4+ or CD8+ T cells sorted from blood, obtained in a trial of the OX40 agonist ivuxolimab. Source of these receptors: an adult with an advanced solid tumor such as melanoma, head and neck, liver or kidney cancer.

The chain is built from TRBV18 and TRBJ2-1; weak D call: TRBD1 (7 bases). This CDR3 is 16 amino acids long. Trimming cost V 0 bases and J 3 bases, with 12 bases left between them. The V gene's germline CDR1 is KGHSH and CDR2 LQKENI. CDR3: CASSPPSGGRYNEQFF. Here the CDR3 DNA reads TGTGCCAGCTCACCACCATCAGGGGGGCGCTACAATGAGCAGTTCTTC.

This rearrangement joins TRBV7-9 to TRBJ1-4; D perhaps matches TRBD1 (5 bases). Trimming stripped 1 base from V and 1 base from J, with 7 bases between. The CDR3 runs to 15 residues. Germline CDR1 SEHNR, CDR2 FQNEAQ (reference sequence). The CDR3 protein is CASSLGQITNEKLFF. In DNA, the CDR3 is TGTGCCAGCAGCTTAGGACAGATAACTAATGAAAAACTGTTTTTT.

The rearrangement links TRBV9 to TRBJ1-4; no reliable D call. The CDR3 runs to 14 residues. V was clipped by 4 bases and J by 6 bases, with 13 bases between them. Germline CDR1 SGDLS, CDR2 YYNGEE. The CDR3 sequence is CASSPPFQDEKLFF. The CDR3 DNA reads TGTGCCAGCAGCCCCCCTTTCCAGGATGAAAAACTGTTTTTT. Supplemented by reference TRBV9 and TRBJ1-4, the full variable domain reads DSGVTQTPKHLITATGQRVTLRCSPRSGDLSVYWYQQSLDQGLQFLIQYYNGEERAKGNILERFSAQQFPDLHSELNLSSLELGDSALYFCASSPPFQDEKLFFGSGTQLSVL.

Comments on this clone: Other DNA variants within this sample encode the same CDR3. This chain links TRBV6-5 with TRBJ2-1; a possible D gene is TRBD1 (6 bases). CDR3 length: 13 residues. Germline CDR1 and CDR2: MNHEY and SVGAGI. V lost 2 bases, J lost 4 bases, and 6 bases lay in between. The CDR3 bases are TGTGCCAGCAGTTACGACAGGTACAATGAGCAGTTCTTC. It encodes CASSYDRYNEQFF.

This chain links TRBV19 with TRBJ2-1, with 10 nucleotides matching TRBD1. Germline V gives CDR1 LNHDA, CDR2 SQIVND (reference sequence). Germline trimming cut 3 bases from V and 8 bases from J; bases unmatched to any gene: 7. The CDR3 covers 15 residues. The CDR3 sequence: CASSISGTGVDEQFF. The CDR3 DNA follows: TGTGCCAGTAGTATCAGTGGGACAGGGGTCGATGAGCAGTTCTTC.

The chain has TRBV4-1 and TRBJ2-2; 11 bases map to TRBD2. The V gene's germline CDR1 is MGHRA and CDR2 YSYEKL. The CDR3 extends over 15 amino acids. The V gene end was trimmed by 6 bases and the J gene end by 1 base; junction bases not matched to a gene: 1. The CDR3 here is CASRGLAGNTGELFF. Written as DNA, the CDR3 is TGCGCCAGCAGAGGACTAGCGGGGAACACCGGGGAGCTGTTTTTT.

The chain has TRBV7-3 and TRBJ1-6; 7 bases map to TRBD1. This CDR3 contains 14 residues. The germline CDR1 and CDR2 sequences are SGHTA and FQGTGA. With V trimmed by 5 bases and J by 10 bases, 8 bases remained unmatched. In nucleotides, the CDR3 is TGTGCCAGCAGCCCAGGACAGGTGGGCTCACCCCTCCACTTT. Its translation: CASSPGQVGSPLHF.

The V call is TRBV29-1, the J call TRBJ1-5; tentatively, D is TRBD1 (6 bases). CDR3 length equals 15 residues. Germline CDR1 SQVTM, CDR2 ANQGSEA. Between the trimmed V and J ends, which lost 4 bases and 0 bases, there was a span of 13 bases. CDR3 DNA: TGCAGCGTTGCCCGGGACAACTATAGCAATCAGCCCCAGCATTTT. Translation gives CSVARDNYSNQPQHF. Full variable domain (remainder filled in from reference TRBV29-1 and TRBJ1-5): SAVISQKPSRDICQRGTSLTIQCQVDSQVTMMFWYRQQPGQSLTLIATANQGSEATYESGFVIDKFPISRPNLTFSTLTVSNMSPEDSSIYLCSVARDNYSNQPQHFGDGTRLSIL.

In nucleotides, the CDR3 is TGTGCCTGTAAGGGGGCGCGGGGCAATCAGCCCCAGCATTTT. This encodes CACKGARGNQPQHF. The chain recombines TRBV28 with TRBJ1-5, with TRBD1 matching 7 bases. The germline CDR1 and CDR2 sequences are MDHEN and SYDVKM. This CDR3 spans 14 amino acids. After removal of 11 bases from V and 2 bases from J, the junction contained 9 bases not matched to a gene.

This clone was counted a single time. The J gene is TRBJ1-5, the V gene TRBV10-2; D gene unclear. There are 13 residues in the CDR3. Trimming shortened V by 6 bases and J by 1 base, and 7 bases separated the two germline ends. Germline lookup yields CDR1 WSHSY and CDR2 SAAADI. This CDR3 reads CASSPLSNQPQHF. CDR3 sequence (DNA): TGCGCCAGCAGCCCCTTAAGCAATCAGCCCCAGCATTTT.

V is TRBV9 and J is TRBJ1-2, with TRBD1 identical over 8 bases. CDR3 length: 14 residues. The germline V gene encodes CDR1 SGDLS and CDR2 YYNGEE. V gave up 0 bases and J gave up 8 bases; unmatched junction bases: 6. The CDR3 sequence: CASSVAGGYWGYTF. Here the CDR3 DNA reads TGTGCCAGCAGCGTAGCAGGGGGCTATTGGGGCTACACCTTC.

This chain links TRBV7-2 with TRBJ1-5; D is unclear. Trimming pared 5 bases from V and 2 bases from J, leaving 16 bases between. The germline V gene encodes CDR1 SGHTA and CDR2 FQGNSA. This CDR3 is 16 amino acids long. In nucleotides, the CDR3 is TGTGCCAGCAGCCATGCGGGGTCCGAGGGCAATCAGCCCCAGCATTTT. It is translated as CASSHAGSEGNQPQHF.

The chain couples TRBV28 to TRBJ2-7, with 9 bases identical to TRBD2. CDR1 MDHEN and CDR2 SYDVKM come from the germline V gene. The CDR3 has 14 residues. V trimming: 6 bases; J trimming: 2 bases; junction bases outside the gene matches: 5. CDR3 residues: CASRYLAGPYEQYF. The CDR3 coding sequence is TGTGCCAGCAGATATCTAGCGGGGCCCTACGAGCAGTACTTC. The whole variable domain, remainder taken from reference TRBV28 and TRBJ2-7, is DVKVTQSSRYLVKRTGEKVFLECVQDMDHENMFWYRQDPGLGLRLIYFSYDVKMKEKGDIPEGYSVSREKKERFSLILESASTNQTSMYLCASRYLAGPYEQYFGPGTRLTVT.

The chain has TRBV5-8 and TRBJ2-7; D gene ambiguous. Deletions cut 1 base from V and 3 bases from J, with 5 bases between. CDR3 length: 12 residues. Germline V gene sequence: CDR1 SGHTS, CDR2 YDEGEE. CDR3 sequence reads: CASSLSLYEQYF. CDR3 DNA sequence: TGTGCCAGCAGCTTGTCCCTCTACGAGCAGTACTTC.

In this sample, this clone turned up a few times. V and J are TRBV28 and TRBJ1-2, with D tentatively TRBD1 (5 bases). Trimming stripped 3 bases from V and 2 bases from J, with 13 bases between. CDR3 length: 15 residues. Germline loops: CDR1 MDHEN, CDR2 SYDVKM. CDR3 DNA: TGTGCCAGCAGTTTTTTCCCAGGGTGGAACTATGGCTACACCTTC. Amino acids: CASSFFPGWNYGYTF.

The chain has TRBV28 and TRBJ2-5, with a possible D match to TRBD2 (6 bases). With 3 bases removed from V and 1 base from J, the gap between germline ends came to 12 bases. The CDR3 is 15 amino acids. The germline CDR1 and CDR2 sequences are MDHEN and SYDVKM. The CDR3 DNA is TGTGCCAGCAGTTTGGTAGCGGACCTCCAAGAGACCCAGTACTTC. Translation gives CASSLVADLQETQYF. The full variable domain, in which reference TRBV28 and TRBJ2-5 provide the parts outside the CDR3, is DVKVTQSSRYLVKRTGEKVFLECVQDMDHENMFWYRQDPGLGLRLIYFSYDVKMKEKGDIPEGYSVSREKKERFSLILESASTNQTSMYLCASSLVADLQETQYFGPGTRLLVL.

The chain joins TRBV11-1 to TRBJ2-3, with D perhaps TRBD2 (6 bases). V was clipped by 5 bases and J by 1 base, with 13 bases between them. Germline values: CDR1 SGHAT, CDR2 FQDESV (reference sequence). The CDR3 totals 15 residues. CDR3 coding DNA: TGTGCCAGCAGCCGGAGGGGTGAACGCACAGATACGCAGTATTTT. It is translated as CASSRRGERTDTQYF.

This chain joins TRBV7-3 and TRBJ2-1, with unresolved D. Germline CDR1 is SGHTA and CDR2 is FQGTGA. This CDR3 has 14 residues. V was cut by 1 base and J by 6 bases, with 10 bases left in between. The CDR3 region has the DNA TGTGCCAGCAGCTTAAATGGCAAGGGCAATGAGCAGTTCTTC. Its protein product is CASSLNGKGNEQFF.

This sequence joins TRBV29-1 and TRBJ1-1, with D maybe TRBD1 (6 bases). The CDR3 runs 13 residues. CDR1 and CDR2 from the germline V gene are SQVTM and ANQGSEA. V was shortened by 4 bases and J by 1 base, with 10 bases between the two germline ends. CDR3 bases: TGCAGCGTTGCCTTGGACAGGAACACTGAAGCTTTCTTT. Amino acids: CSVALDRNTEAFF.